Below are 20 T cell receptor beta chains sequenced from a single sample in a study of cytomegalovirus exposure and HLA in healthy donors. TCRdb's copy holds only in-frame clones and misses some; the assay was immunoSEQ multiplex PCR. The repertoire holds around 400,000 clones, around 86% seen once, with around 0.8% in the top ten. The sample consisted of PBMCs. These TCRs come from a woman aged 18-35 years in good health and CMV-seronegative.

The rearrangement links TRBV7-6 to TRBJ2-1, with a weak D call TRBD2 (5 bases). From germline, CDR1 is SGHVS and CDR2 FNYEAQ. The CDR3 contains 15 residues. The V end lost 2 bases, the J end lost 7 bases, and 15 bases lay between the germline ends. The CDR3 DNA reads TGTGCCAGCAGCTTATCAAGCGGATGGCCGAATGAGCAGTTCTTC. Residues: CASSLSSGWPNEQFF.

In its sample, this clone was seen a few times. The chain joins TRBV30 to TRBJ1-2, with 7 bases aligning to TRBD1. J was trimmed by 8 bases and V by 0 bases; bases with no gene match: 9. Germline CDR1 GTSNPN, CDR2 SVGIG (reference sequence). This CDR3 region has 14 residues. As DNA, the CDR3 is TGTGCCTGGAGTGTACTGGCAGGGGGTGGCGGCTACACCTTC. Translation: CAWSVLAGGGGYTF.

This clone was detected once. This sequence joins TRBV27 and TRBJ2-1, with a weak D call TRBD1 (6 bases). This CDR3 contains 13 residues. Trimming took off 2 bases at V and 10 bases at J, with 12 bases between the two ends. Germline values: CDR1 MNHEY, CDR2 SMNVEV (reference sequence). CDR3: CASSLGRGREQFF. The CDR3 nucleotides read TGTGCCAGCAGTTTAGGCAGGGGAAGAGAGCAGTTCTTC.

The V gene is TRBV16, the J gene TRBJ2-3, with TRBD2 matching 7 bases. CDR1 is KGHSY and CDR2 is FQNENV in the germline V gene. The CDR3 covers 16 residues. Germline trimming cut 2 bases from V and 4 bases from J; bases unmatched to any gene: 9. In nucleotides, the CDR3 is TGTGCCAGCAGCCAAGAAAGCGGGGTCCCCTCAGATACGCAGTATTTT. Amino acid sequence: CASSQESGVPSDTQYF.

The V and J genes are TRBV27 and TRBJ1-1, with 11 nucleotides matching TRBD1. Germline CDR1 reads MNHEY; CDR2 reads SMNVEV (reference sequence). V was pared by 8 bases and J by 6 bases, with 14 bases of the junction left unmatched. There are 16 residues in the CDR3. The CDR3 loop reads CASSDGTGGVLAEAFF. The CDR3 bases are TGTGCCAGCTCCGACGGGACAGGGGGTGTTTTGGCTGAAGCTTTCTTT.

The V and J genes are TRBV2 and TRBJ2-7; D gene unclear. Per germline, CDR1 SNHLY and CDR2 FYNNEI. V dropped 0 bases and J dropped 4 bases, with 10 bases sitting between them. CDR3 length equals 14 residues. The CDR3 sequence: CASSEARSHYEQYF. CDR3 DNA sequence: TGTGCCAGCAGTGAAGCCAGGTCACATTACGAGCAGTACTTC.

This clone was seen a single time. This chain uses TRBV6-1 with TRBJ2-7; tentative D call: TRBD2 (5 bases). Germline V gene lookup returns CDR1 MNHNS and CDR2 SASEGT. Trimming took 9 bases from V and 2 from J, leaving 14 bases between them. This CDR3 contains 13 residues. As DNA, the CDR3 is TGTGCCAGGGGAGAATGCCGGACCTACGAGCAGTACTTC. Amino acid sequence: CARGECRTYEQYF.

The chain couples TRBV28 to TRBJ1-2, with unresolved D. CDR3 length: 10 amino acids. V was pared by 5 bases and J by 9 bases, with 7 bases between. CDR1 is MDHEN and CDR2 is SYDVKM in the germline V gene. The CDR3 spells CASSRVRYTF. The CDR3 region has the DNA TGTGCCAGCAGTCGAGTCCGCTACACCTTC.

This chain connects TRBV2 to TRBJ2-7; D gene uncertain. Germline V CDR1 and CDR2: SNHLY, FYNNEI. The CDR3 is 13 amino acids. The V end was cut by 4 bases, the J end by 2 bases, with 9 bases between. CDR3 coding DNA: TGTGCCAGCAGTGGGGCCTTAACCTACGAGCAGTACTTC. It encodes CASSGALTYEQYF.

This clone is a singleton in its sample. The chain carries TRBV4-1 and TRBJ1-2, with 9 nucleotides matching TRBD1. Germline CDR1 is MGHRA and CDR2 is YSYEKL. This CDR3 is 17 amino acids long. Losses at the gene ends were 6 bases for V and 2 bases for J; bases not matched to a gene: 13. The DNA of the CDR3 is TGCGCCAGCAGGGGGGACAGGGAGCCCCTTAGAAACTATGGCTACACCTTC. It yields the protein CASRGDREPLRNYGYTF.

This sequence joins TRBV4-2 and TRBJ1-2, with D perhaps matching TRBD1 (5 bases). The CDR3 extends over 16 amino acids. The ends were cut back, 0 bases at V and 4 bases at J, with 15 bases in the middle. Germline CDR1 LGHNA, CDR2 YNFKEQ. The CDR3 DNA follows: TGTGCCAGCAGCCAAGATTTCTCCGGGACTAGCTATGGCTACACCTTC. Translation gives CASSQDFSGTSYGYTF.

The CDR3, as DNA: TGTGCCAGCAGCTGGGGGACAGGGCTCCCCAATCTCTATGGCTACACCTTC. It translates to CASSWGTGLPNLYGYTF. The chain carries TRBV28 and TRBJ1-2; 9 bases are a match to TRBD1. The CDR3 is 17 residues long. The junction had 15 bases not matched to a gene; V was cut back by 6 bases and J by 4 bases. Germline V gene data show CDR1 as MDHEN and CDR2 as SYDVKM.

This clone was counted once. V is TRBV18 and J is TRBJ2-3; tentative D call: TRBD2 (6 bases). The CDR3 sequence is 18 residues long. Germline values: CDR1 KGHSH, CDR2 LQKENI. V lost 3 bases, J lost 2 bases, and 21 bases lay in between. In DNA, the CDR3 is TGTGCCAGCTCACCCTTCAGCTCATACGGGGGAGACACAGATACGCAGTATTTT. Translating gives CASSPFSSYGGDTDTQYF.

About this clone: Other DNA variants within this sample encode the same CDR3. The chain carries TRBV19 and TRBJ2-7, with 7 bases lining up with TRBD1. Germline CDR1 reads LNHDA; CDR2 reads SQIVND (reference sequence). The V gene end was trimmed by 5 bases and the J gene end by 3 bases; junction bases not matched to a gene: 4. CDR3 length: 13 residues. The CDR3 is CASSPGQSYEQYF. CDR3 coding DNA: TGTGCCAGTAGTCCGGGACAGAGCTACGAGCAGTACTTC.

The chain recombines TRBV4-1 with TRBJ1-5, with D hard to call. Germline V CDR1 and CDR2: MGHRA, YSYEKL. The CDR3 sequence is 17 residues long. V lost 2 bases and J 4 bases, leaving 18 bases between the germline ends. CDR3 coding DNA: TGCGCCAGCAGCCAATTCCCGTGGAGAGAGGAAAATCAGCCCCAGCATTTT. As protein: CASSQFPWREENQPQHF.

The genes are TRBV27 and TRBJ1-4, with 7 bases lining up with TRBD1. V was pared by 3 bases and J by 5 bases, with 3 bases of the junction left unmatched. Per the germline V gene, CDR1 is MNHEY and CDR2 is SMNVEV (reference sequence). The CDR3 extends over 14 amino acids. CDR3 in DNA: TGTGCCAGCAGTTTCCAGGGGGTAAATGAAAAACTGTTTTTT. It is translated as CASSFQGVNEKLFF.

The chain is built from TRBV4-1 and TRBJ2-7, with 8 bases lining up with TRBD1. Germline-derived CDR1 and CDR2 are MGHRA and YSYEKL. V was clipped by 0 bases and J by 6 bases; unmatched bases: 13. This CDR3 spans 17 amino acids. CDR3 sequence reads: CASSQEAETGEIGEQYF. DNA for the CDR3: TGCGCCAGCAGCCAAGAAGCTGAGACAGGGGAAATAGGCGAGCAGTACTTC.

This chain links TRBV27 with TRBJ2-7, with 8 bases aligning to TRBD1. CDR1 and CDR2 from the germline V gene are MNHEY and SMNVEV (reference sequence). Germline trimming cut 3 bases from V and 4 bases from J; bases unmatched to any gene: 5. The CDR3 is made up of 14 amino acids. The CDR3 spells CASSLGQVGYEQYF. The CDR3 DNA follows: TGTGCCAGCAGTTTGGGACAGGTAGGGTACGAGCAGTACTTC.

The rearrangement uses TRBV9 and TRBJ1-2, with D uncertain. Germline CDR1 and CDR2: SGDLS and YYNGEE. V shed 0 bases and J shed 10 bases, with 10 bases lying between them. The CDR3 loop spans 12 amino acids. CDR3 amino acids: CASSVATGNYTF. The DNA for the CDR3 is TGTGCCAGCAGCGTAGCTACGGGGAACTACACCTTC.

V and J are TRBV28 and TRBJ2-1; TRBD2 matches 7 bases. Germline CDR1 is MDHEN and CDR2 is SYDVKM. The junction had 9 bases not matched to a gene; V was cut back by 10 bases and J by 0 bases. The length of the CDR3 is 15 residues. CDR3 loop: CATAGAGSSYNEQFF. The DNA of the CDR3 is TGTGCCACCGCAGGAGCGGGGAGCTCCTACAATGAGCAGTTCTTC.